This TCR beta chain was recovered during a study of Ad26.COV2.S vaccination and SARS-CoV-2 variants. In the study overall: Donor allocation was to the COV1001 Ad26.COV2.S trial arm. Ad26.COV2.S was injected intramuscularly once or twice, 56 days apart.

Study-wide points: Comparable non-spike TCR breadth was observed in vaccine and placebo recipients.

As concerns this clone: Antigen: not known.

Germline-derived CDR1 and CDR2 are KGHSY and FQNENV. V dropped 4 bases and J dropped 7; count of bases not matched to a gene: 8. The CDR3 sequence is 16 residues long. The method was immunoSEQ multiplex PCR; TCRdb's version includes in-frame clones alone and lacks a portion of them. This sample has 300,000 to 350,000 clones, with about nine tenths found just once. The treatment here: some 20 received Ad26.COV2.S at low or high dose, single or two shots; 5 received placebo; per-sample allocation not given. Specimens were obtained on day 63 following the first vaccine or placebo injection. SARS-CoV-2 spike from the Wuhan strain was encoded by the vaccine, an Ad26 vector.

The specimen was peripheral blood, collected in a trial of Ad26.COV2.S vaccine versus placebo. The rearrangement links TRBV16 to TRBJ1-6, with 9 bases identical to TRBD1. This TCR came from a person aged 18-65 years who received the Ad26.COV2.S COVID-19 vaccine or a placebo. DNA for the CDR3: TGTGCCAGCAGCCCCCCGGGACAGGGTTTCAATTCACCCCTCCACTTT. This sequence encodes CASSPPGQGFNSPLHF.